This T cell receptor (beta chain) was obtained from a study of PD-1 blockade in classical Hodgkin lymphoma. TCRdb's copy holds only in-frame clones and misses some; the assay was immunoSEQ multiplex PCR. The table shows some 50,000 clones, with about 80% occurring only once. Study results and caveats: Whereas CD4+ TCR diversity had risen significantly by C4D1, CD8+ TCR diversity had not. Undefined causes, possibly disease activity or prior therapy, underlie the repertoire differences. Those achieving complete response showed baseline diversity like newly diagnosed patients.

The time point here: cycle 4 day 1 (C4D1), after less than 7 weeks of nivolumab. Every patient had relapsed following autologous stem cell transplantation, and cohorts differed in brentuximab vedotin exposure. Remarks on this clone: The target antigen is unknown.

This CDR3 is 14 amino acids long. V lost 5 bases to trimming and J lost 2 bases, with 9 bases between them. Germline lookup yields CDR1 ENHRY and CDR2 SYGVKD. The sequence came from a human donor with classical Hodgkin lymphoma. The chain carries TRBV10-3 and TRBJ2-2, with a tentative D call TRBD2 (5 bases). The sample here was peripheral blood mononuclear cells (PBMCs), taken before the fourth cycle of nivolumab. CDR3 residues: CAISLLANTGELFF. DNA for the CDR3: TGTGCCATCAGTCTTCTAGCCAACACCGGGGAGCTGTTTTTT.